The 18 T cell receptor beta chains given below trace back to one sample, sequenced in a study of T cell repertoires in cytomegalovirus infection (dated by TCRdb to between 2018 and 2021). These reads were obtained on an Illumina HiSeq 1500. The public sequencing data were trimmed at Q25 with fastp and processed into clonotypes with MiXCR by TCRdb, which kept only in-frame beta chains. Merged by CDR3 protein, the rows form single entries marked with the most common genes and DNA. The sample table lists some 400,000 distinct CDR3 sequences, around 18% of them with a count of one. 8.7% of the sample is held by the ten biggest clonotypes. Sequencing was done on a sample of PBMCs. Every receptor here comes from a human donor in good health (CMV status not recorded). Some clones in this sample may be carry-over from other donors' samples.

This clonotype was recorded at least ten times. This chain joins TRBV11-2 and TRBJ2-5; either TRBD1 or TRBD2 may fit D (8 bases each). The CDR3 is 17 residues long. V lost 2 bases, J lost 2 bases, and 18 bases lay in between. Germline values: CDR1 SGHAT, CDR2 FQNNGV. DNA for the CDR3: TGTGCCAGCAGCTTACAGGGGGCCAGCGGGGGTCAAGAGACCCAGTACTTC. The encoded protein is CASSLQGASGGQETQYF.

This clonotype was observed a handful of times. The V call is TRBV15, the J call TRBJ2-2; perhaps TRBD1 as D (6 bases). The CDR3 spans 16 residues. The V and J ends lost 3 bases and 2 bases respectively, with 13 bases between them. CDR1 and CDR2 (germline): LNHNV, YYDKDF (reference sequence). Here the CDR3 DNA reads TGTGCCACCAGCAGCGTAGGACAGAGTAACACCGGGGAGCTGTTTTTT. Translating it yields CATSSVGQSNTGELFF.

In its sample, this clonotype was seen a few times. This chain joins TRBV19 and TRBJ1-5, with 8 bases fitting TRBD1. The junction had 8 bases not matched to a gene; V was cut back by 5 bases and J by 5 bases. The CDR3 runs to 15 residues. Germline CDR1 is LNHDA and CDR2 is SQIVND (reference sequence). CDR3 bases: TGTGCCAGTAGTGGGGGGTTGACAGGGGATCAGCCCCAGCATTTT. Translation: CASSGGLTGDQPQHF.

Only a few counts were recorded for this clonotype. The CDR3 DNA is TGCAGCGTCCGGACTAGCGGAAAAGGGACCCAGTACTTC. Its translation is CSVRTSGKGTQYF. J is TRBJ2-5 and V is TRBV29-1; 10 nucleotides match TRBD2. V shed 6 bases, J shed 7 bases, and the junction held 8 bases outside the gene matches. Germline values: CDR1 SQVTM, CDR2 ANQGSEA. The CDR3 totals 13 residues. Full variable domain (missing parts from reference TRBV29-1 and TRBJ2-5): SAVISQKPSRDICQRGTSLTIQCQVDSQVTMMFWYRQQPGQSLTLIATANQGSEATYESGFVIDKFPISRPNLTFSTLTVSNMSPEDSSIYLCSVRTSGKGTQYFGPGTRLLVL.

The genes are TRBV11-2 and TRBJ2-7, with a possible D match to TRBD2 (5 bases). The V gene's germline CDR1 is SGHAT and CDR2 FQNNGV. The CDR3 totals 15 residues. With 0 bases removed from V and 2 bases from J, the gap between germline ends came to 11 bases. CDR3 nucleotides: TGTGCCAGCAGCTTAGATTCGGGATCTCCCTACGAGCAGTACTTC. Protein: CASSLDSGSPYEQYF. Drawing the rest from reference TRBV11-2 and TRBJ2-7, the complete variable domain is EAGVAQSPRYKIIEKRQSVAFWCNPISGHATLYWYQQILGQGPKLLIQFQNNGVVDDSQLPKDRFSAERLKGVDSTLKIQPAKLEDSAVYLCASSLDSGSPYEQYFGPGTRLTVT.

The chain uses TRBV6-5 and TRBJ2-2, with D perhaps TRBD1 (8 bases). This CDR3 has 17 residues. V lost 1 base and J lost 7, with 19 bases in between. The germline V gene has CDR1 MNHEY and CDR2 SVGAGI. The CDR3 DNA sequence: TGTGCCAGCAGTTACTTAAGCGGGACAGGCGGAGGCGGGGAGCTGTTTTTT. It codes for CASSYLSGTGGGGELFF.

The rearrangement links TRBV11-2 to TRBJ2-4, with 10 bases matching TRBD2. The V gene end was trimmed by 3 bases and the J gene end by 0 bases; junction bases not matched to a gene: 14. The CDR3 loop spans 20 amino acids. CDR1 and CDR2 from the germline V gene are SGHAT and FQNNGV. The CDR3 region is CASSFHPRTSGGLAKNIQYF. The CDR3 nucleotides read TGTGCCAGCAGCTTCCACCCTAGGACTAGCGGCGGACTAGCCAAAAACATTCAGTACTTC.

Ten or more counts support this clonotype. The junction departs from germline at one end; a sequencing error may be responsible. V usage is TRBV7-9 and J usage is TRBJ2-1, with D possibly being TRBD1 (6 bases). Germline V gives CDR1 SEHNR, CDR2 FQNEAQ (reference sequence). This CDR3 comprises 13 residues. As DNA, the CDR3 is TGTGCCAGCACCTTAGGACAGTTAGATGGGCAGTTCTTC. Translation gives CASTLGQLDGQFF. Full variable domain (missing parts from reference TRBV7-9 and TRBJ2-1): DTGVSQNPRHKITKRGQNVTFRCDPISEHNRLYWYRQTLGQGPEFLTYFQNEAQLEKSRLLSDRFSAERPKGSFSTLEIQRTEQGDSAMYLCASTLGQLDGQFFGPGTRLTVL.

This clonotype was recorded many times. The chain combines TRBV6-5 with TRBJ1-2; maybe TRBD1 (6 bases). V shed 4 bases and J shed 8 bases, with 26 bases lying between them. Germline V lookup: CDR1 MNHEY, CDR2 SVGAGI. CDR3 length: 17 residues. The CDR3 reads CASSFDRRGLATGGYTF. In nucleotides, the CDR3 is TGTGCCAGCAGTTTCGACCGCAGGGGCCTCGCGACGGGGGGCTACACCTTC.

This chain connects TRBV27 to TRBJ1-1, with 7 positions matching TRBD1. CDR1 is MNHEY, CDR2 SMNVEV, per germline (reference sequence). Unmatched junction bases numbered 4, after V lost 4 bases and J lost 11 bases. The CDR3 has 11 residues. For the CDR3, the DNA is TGTGCCAGCAGTTCCCCAGGGGGGGCTTTCTTT. Amino acids: CASSSPGGAFF.

This clonotype was detected a few times. The chain is built from TRBV29-1 and TRBJ2-3; TRBD2 is a possible D gene (6 bases). The CDR3 spans 14 residues. V was shortened by 5 bases and J by 5 bases, with 17 bases between the two germline ends. Germline lookup yields CDR1 SQVTM and CDR2 ANQGSEA. DNA of the CDR3: TGCAGCGTTCGCTCCCGGGAGTTGGGAGATACGCAGTATTTT. It specifies CSVRSRELGDTQYF.

V usage is TRBV11-1 and J usage is TRBJ2-1; TRBD2 matches 7 bases. Germline V lookup: CDR1 SGHAT, CDR2 FQDESV (reference sequence). Germline trimming cut 1 base from V and 6 bases from J; bases unmatched to any gene: 9. The CDR3 loop spans 16 amino acids. CDR3 loop: CASSLEWDYPGNEQFF. CDR3 nucleotides: TGTGCCAGCAGCTTAGAGTGGGACTACCCTGGCAATGAGCAGTTCTTC.

The chain carries TRBV7-9 and TRBJ2-3; tentative D call: TRBD2 (6 bases). Germline V gives CDR1 SEHNR, CDR2 FQNEAQ (reference sequence). The V end lost 5 bases, the J end lost 4 bases, and 16 bases lay between the germline ends. This CDR3 comprises 15 residues. The CDR3 region has the DNA TGTGCCAGCAGCCGACTAGAAATGGTCTCAGATACGCAGTATTTT. This gives the protein CASSRLEMVSDTQYF.

V is TRBV3-1 and J is TRBJ1-6; a possible D gene is TRBD1 (6 bases). The CDR3 runs 17 residues. Germline CDR1 LGHDT, CDR2 YNNKEL (reference sequence). V was shortened by 3 bases and J by 10 bases, with 22 bases between the two germline ends. The CDR3 here is CASSHSGGGGRGSPLHF. CDR3 nucleotides: TGTGCCAGCAGCCACTCCGGCGGGGGCGGAAGAGGCTCACCCCTCCACTTT.

The chain links TRBV12-3 or TRBV12-4 to TRBJ2-1, with a weak D call TRBD2 (7 bases). V lost 6 bases and J lost 1, with 16 bases in between. This CDR3 is 16 amino acids long. The CDR3 sequence: CASSQSRGGSYNEQFF. In DNA, the CDR3 is TGTGCCAGCAGCCAATCCAGGGGAGGGTCCTACAATGAGCAGTTCTTC.

This clonotype has a handful of counts. The chain links TRBV19 to TRBJ2-1, with D possibly TRBD2 on 7 matching bases. The germline CDR1 and CDR2 sequences are LNHDA and SQIVND (reference sequence). The CDR3 consists of 14 residues. Trimming took 6 bases from V and 10 from J, leaving 19 bases between them. CDR3: CASSSPGGGREQFF. CDR3 coding DNA: TGTGCCAGTAGCAGCCCTGGGGGGGGGCGGGAGCAGTTCTTC.

This clonotype was seen many times. The chain couples TRBV7-9 to TRBJ2-3; D gene ambiguous. The CDR3 sequence is 14 residues long. Germline-derived CDR1 and CDR2 are SEHNR and FQNEAQ (reference sequence). V was clipped by 5 bases and J by 6 bases, with 15 bases between them. The CDR3 region has the DNA TGTGCCAGCAGCCCAAAATTCTCACCGGATACGCAGTATTTT. This translates into CASSPKFSPDTQYF.

This sequence joins TRBV6-2 or TRBV6-3 and TRBJ1-1; no definite D call. The CDR3 is 13 residues long. Germline lookup yields CDR1 MNHEY and CDR2 SVGEGT. V lost 4 bases and J lost 3, with 9 bases in between. The CDR3 loop is CASSWQDYTEAFF. In nucleotides, the CDR3 is TGTGCCAGCAGTTGGCAGGACTACACTGAAGCTTTCTTT.